This T cell receptor beta chain was documented in a study of CD8+CD57+ T cells in acquired aplastic anemia. Study-wide background: The study obtained an average of roughly 3 ug of DNA from sorted CD4+ and CD8+ cells. The study's findings and limits: Patients versus controls showed no significant CD8+ Simpson's diversity difference.

CDR1 SGHTA and CDR2 FQGTGA come from the germline V gene. Trimming removed 2 bases at V and 2 bases at J, with 15 bases between. CDR3 length equals 16 residues. Concerning this clonotype: Antigen: not known.

Previously, flow cytometry had revealed CD8+CD57+ cell expansion in the patients chosen for sequencing. With no exception, the patients had severe acquired aplastic anemia. Profiles of TCR beta VDJ and CDR3 were generated from a genomic DNA template. TCRdb used MiXCR to reprocess the reads, holding one entry per CDR3 protein. The sample carries 200,000 to 250,000 distinct CDR3 sequences, roughly 60% recorded once. The source is a human donor with aplastic anemia. Sequenced input: sorted CD4+, CD8+, or CD8+CD57+ T cells (not recorded which) from PBMCs. This chain joins TRBV7-3 and TRBJ1-1; the D gene is possibly TRBD1 (6 bases). The CDR3 region is CASSLGGSWGNTEAFF. The CDR3 nucleotides are TGTGCCAGCAGCTTAGGGGGCAGTTGGGGCAACACTGAAGCTTTCTTT.